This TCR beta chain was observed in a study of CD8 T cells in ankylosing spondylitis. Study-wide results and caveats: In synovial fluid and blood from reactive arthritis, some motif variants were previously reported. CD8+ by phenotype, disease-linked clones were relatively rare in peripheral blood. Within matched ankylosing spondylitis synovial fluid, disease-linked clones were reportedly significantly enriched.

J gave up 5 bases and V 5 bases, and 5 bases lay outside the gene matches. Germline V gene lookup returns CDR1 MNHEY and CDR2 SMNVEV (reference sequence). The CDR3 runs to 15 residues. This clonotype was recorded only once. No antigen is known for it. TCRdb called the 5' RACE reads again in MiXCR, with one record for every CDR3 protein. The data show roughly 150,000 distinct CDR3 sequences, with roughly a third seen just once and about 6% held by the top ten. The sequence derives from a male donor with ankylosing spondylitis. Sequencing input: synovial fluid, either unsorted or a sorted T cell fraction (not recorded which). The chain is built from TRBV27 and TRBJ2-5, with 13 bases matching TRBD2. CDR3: CASSITSGGAETQYF. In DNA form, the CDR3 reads TGTGCCAGCAGTATAACTAGCGGGGGGGCCGAGACCCAGTACTTC.